The T cell receptor (beta chain) under discussion was sequenced for a study of monozygotic twins with inflammatory bowel disease. Regarding the study as a whole: Results did not support any single strong IBD-associated signal or clonotype. No discrimination was achieved between different T cell subtypes.

As concerns this clonotype: Its antigen is not identified.

Blood (around 2.5 ml) was collected from every donor individually. Researchers ran eight separate cDNA reactions for each sample. TCRdb reprocessed the 5' RACE reads, keeping one entry per CDR3 protein, no DNA. The table for this sample gives approximately 400,000 distinct CDR3 sequences. The CDR3 totals 16 residues. The germline V gene has CDR1 SGHDT and CDR2 YYEEEE. The source of this sequence is a human donor with ulcerative colitis or Crohn's disease, or a healthy co-twin of an affected twin (not recorded which). The specimen sequenced was blood. The V gene is TRBV5-6, the J gene TRBJ1-2; the D gene TCRdb calls, TRBD1, cannot be checked with no DNA. The CDR3 here is CASTHRVTGSHYGYTF.